Listed below are T cell receptor beta chains from one sample, sequenced in a study of T-cell memory formation after mild COVID-19. TCRdb passed the 5' RACE reads through MiXCR, listing each CDR3 protein once. The table includes roughly 280,000 distinct CDR3 sequences, around 8% detected once. Material for sequencing was PBMCs or a T cell subset sorted from them (not recorded which). The receptors were gathered from a man aged 18 to 35 who had mild COVID-19 (a few samples of this study predate the infection). Cell type and time point are not known. The CDR3 runs from the conserved cysteine through the conserved F or W. The D gene is left open where the match is weak. The size field is filled for only some rows; it gives once, few, many or a size class.

clone_size: .
j_call: TRBJ2-7
d_call: TRBD1
v_call: TRBV12-3/TRBV12-4
cdr3_nt: TGTGCCAGCAGTTTACAACAGGGGGCAACCTACGAGCAGTACTTC
cdr3_aa: CASSLQQGATYEQYF

clone_size: .
j_call: TRBJ2-4
d_call: .
v_call: TRBV24-1
cdr3_nt: TGTGCCACCAGTGGGGGGGCGGTGCCCGAGAACATTCAGTACTTC
cdr3_aa: CATSGGAVPENIQYF

clone_size: .
j_call: TRBJ1-5
d_call: .
v_call: TRBV28
cdr3_nt: TGTGCCAGCAGTTTCCCACAGGGAGGCAATCAGCCCCAGCATTTT
cdr3_aa: CASSFPQGGNQPQHF

clone_size: once
j_call: TRBJ1-5
d_call: TRBD1
v_call: TRBV12-3/TRBV12-4
cdr3_nt: TGTGCCAGCGGGACAGGGATCAATCAGCCCCAGCATTTT
cdr3_aa: CASGTGINQPQHF

clone_size: few
j_call: TRBJ1-4
d_call: .
v_call: TRBV5-5
cdr3_nt: TGTGCCAGCAGCTTAGTCCCTAATGAAAAACTGTTTTTT
cdr3_aa: CASSLVPNEKLFF

clone_size: few
j_call: TRBJ1-1
d_call: TRBD1
v_call: TRBV6-6
cdr3_nt: TGTGCCAGCGGCACAGGGGTCGGACCAACTTTCTTT
cdr3_aa: CASGTGVGPTFF

clone_size: few
j_call: TRBJ2-4
d_call: .
v_call: TRBV7-9
cdr3_nt: TGTGCCAGCAGCCCCCTCGCGGGGACCAAAAACATTCAGTACTTC
cdr3_aa: CASSPLAGTKNIQYF

clone_size: .
j_call: TRBJ1-3
d_call: .
v_call: TRBV7-6
cdr3_nt: TGTGCCACCGGGATGTCTGGAAACACCATATATTTT
cdr3_aa: CATGMSGNTIYF

clone_size: few
j_call: TRBJ1-2
d_call: .
v_call: TRBV20-1
cdr3_nt: TGCAGTGCTACAGGGTTTGGCTACACCTTC
cdr3_aa: CSATGFGYTF

clone_size: many
j_call: TRBJ2-3
d_call: TRBD1
v_call: TRBV7-9
cdr3_nt: TGTGCCAGCAGCCTCGGACAGGGCTTCACAGATACGCAGTATTTT
cdr3_aa: CASSLGQGFTDTQYF

clone_size: few
j_call: TRBJ1-1
d_call: .
v_call: TRBV5-1
cdr3_nt: TGCGCCAGCAGCCGAGCCGGGGACACTGAAGCTTTCTTT
cdr3_aa: CASSRAGDTEAFF

clone_size: .
j_call: TRBJ1-1
d_call: .
v_call: TRBV6-2/TRBV6-3
cdr3_nt: TGTGCCAGCAGTTATGAAGGGGCTATGCCCCAGTGGGCTTTATTT
cdr3_aa: CASSYEGAMPQWALF

clone_size: few
j_call: TRBJ1-1
d_call: TRBD1
v_call: TRBV29-1
cdr3_nt: TGCAGCGTTGACCCAGGGGGGGTTTCGGACACTGAAGCTTTCTTT
cdr3_aa: CSVDPGGVSDTEAFF

clone_size: .
j_call: TRBJ1-4
d_call: .
v_call: TRBV5-1
cdr3_nt: TGCGCCAGCAGCTTGGCGCCAGGGAATGAAAAACTGTTTTTT
cdr3_aa: CASSLAPGNEKLFF

clone_size: .
j_call: TRBJ2-1
d_call: .
v_call: TRBV24-1
cdr3_nt: TGTGCCACCAGTGATAAGAGCTCCTACAATGAGCAGTTCTTC
cdr3_aa: CATSDKSSYNEQFF

clone_size: many
j_call: TRBJ2-3
d_call: .
v_call: TRBV4-2
cdr3_nt: TGTGCCAGCAGCCGGGACGAAGGGACAGATACGCAGTATTTT
cdr3_aa: CASSRDEGTDTQYF

clone_size: many
j_call: TRBJ1-5
d_call: .
v_call: TRBV12-3/TRBV12-4
cdr3_nt: TGTGCCAGCAGGATGTACGAGCAGCCCCAGCATTTT
cdr3_aa: CASRMYEQPQHF

clone_size: .
j_call: TRBJ1-1
d_call: .
v_call: TRBV4-3
cdr3_nt: TGCGCCAGCAGCCAAGATCCAAACGATCCGAACACTGAAGCTTTCTTT
cdr3_aa: CASSQDPNDPNTEAFF

clone_size: .
j_call: TRBJ2-3
d_call: .
v_call: TRBV18
cdr3_nt: TGTGCCAGCTCACGCGGGTTACGCACAGATACGCAGTATTTT
cdr3_aa: CASSRGLRTDTQYF

clone_size: many
j_call: TRBJ1-1
d_call: .
v_call: TRBV29-1
cdr3_nt: TGCAGCGTAGGAACAGGTTGGGGCATGAACACTGAAGCTTTCTTT
cdr3_aa: CSVGTGWGMNTEAFF

clone_size: few
j_call: TRBJ2-2
d_call: TRBD1
v_call: TRBV12-3/TRBV12-4
cdr3_nt: TGTGCCAGCAGACTCGGACAGGGAAGGCGGGAGCTGTTTTTT
cdr3_aa: CASRLGQGRRELFF

clone_size: .
j_call: TRBJ1-2
d_call: TRBD1
v_call: TRBV5-4
cdr3_nt: TGTGCCAGCAGCAAACGGGACAGGGGGCACGTCGGCTACACCTTC
cdr3_aa: CASSKRDRGHVGYTF

clone_size: .
j_call: TRBJ2-7
d_call: .
v_call: TRBV29-1
cdr3_nt: TGCAGCGTTGAAGATGAAGCAGGGTCGGAGCAGTACTTC
cdr3_aa: CSVEDEAGSEQYF

clone_size: .
j_call: TRBJ1-1
d_call: .
v_call: TRBV12-3/TRBV12-4
cdr3_nt: TGTGCCAGCAGTTGGGCAGAGAACACTGAAGCTTTCTTT
cdr3_aa: CASSWAENTEAFF

clone_size: .
j_call: TRBJ1-2
d_call: .
v_call: TRBV7-2
cdr3_nt: TGTGCCAGCAGCCAAAGTAACGGGATTGCTGGCTACACCTTC
cdr3_aa: CASSQSNGIAGYTF

clone_size: .
j_call: TRBJ2-7
d_call: TRBD2
v_call: TRBV5-1
cdr3_nt: TGCGCCAGCAGCTTGGAGACTAGCCTCGAGCAGTACTTC
cdr3_aa: CASSLETSLEQYF